These T cell receptor beta chains were read from a single sample in a study of shared clonotypes between healthy human individuals. Clones were sequenced by immunoSEQ multiplex PCR, and TCRdb holds only the in-frame ones, with some missing. The table lists around 600,000 clones, 85% to 95% of them singletons. The sample taken for sequencing was naive CD8+ T cells sorted from blood. The origin of the receptors is a woman aged 30 to 39 in good health. Both conserved end residues are trimmed from each CDR3. The D gene is left open where the match is weak.

CDR3 protein	D gene	V gene	CDR3 length	J gene
ASSMNQETQY	.	TRBV27	10	TRBJ2-5
ASTAGLGGYT	.	TRBV5-5	10	TRBJ1-2
ASSKDREGGNEQF	TRBD1	TRBV19	13	TRBJ2-1
ASSPDYGTVSSYEQY	.	TRBV5-1	15	TRBJ2-7
ATSRASLGLNLRLEQY	.	TRBV15	16	TRBJ2-7
ASSETQGANSGANVLT	TRBD1	TRBV9	16	TRBJ2-6
ASSIDHESNQPQH	.	TRBV19	13	TRBJ1-5
ASSLRGSNEQF	.	TRBV7-9	11	TRBJ2-1
ASSQLSPPRLGKGYT	.	TRBV4-1	15	TRBJ1-2
ASSLPPFLAGGHNEQF	TRBD2	TRBV7-9	16	TRBJ2-1
ASSSSGYTEAF	.	TRBV6-5	11	TRBJ1-1
ATSAGFDSYEQY	.	TRBV28	12	TRBJ2-7
ASSIALPGQGESEQF	TRBD1	TRBV19	15	TRBJ2-1
ASSYGTGNVYEQY	TRBD1	TRBV6-5	13	TRBJ2-7
ASSPGLALSYNEQF	.	TRBV7-9	14	TRBJ2-1
ASSYGGGELF	.	TRBV6-6	10	TRBJ2-2
ASSHLESYEQY	.	TRBV7-8	11	TRBJ2-7
ASSLAVDGYT	.	TRBV7-9	10	TRBJ1-2
ATSRPLRGSSSGANVLT	.	TRBV15	17	TRBJ2-6
SVVGRESSYNEQF	.	TRBV29-1	13	TRBJ2-1
ASSFWGQGAKDNEQF	TRBD1	TRBV7-9	15	TRBJ2-1
ASSLNGGRDYEQY	.	TRBV18	13	TRBJ2-7
ASREGTSRQETQY	TRBD2	TRBV27	13	TRBJ2-5
ASSLGDGEQY	.	TRBV5-6	10	TRBJ2-7
ASSMDGSDTEAF	.	TRBV19	12	TRBJ1-1
ASSGGTGGYTEAF	TRBD1	TRBV7-6	13	TRBJ1-1
ASAFPEFAVTGELF	.	TRBV28	14	TRBJ2-2
ASSIASGLTPYNEQF	TRBD2	TRBV19	15	TRBJ2-1
SVRDSYEQY	.	TRBV29-1	9	TRBJ2-7
ASSWDRGQIYEQY	TRBD1	TRBV5-6	13	TRBJ2-7
ASSRGGGGYT	.	TRBV27	10	TRBJ1-2
ASSSGYSNQPQH	.	TRBV27	12	TRBJ1-5
ASSLARAPSTDTQY	.	TRBV7-9	14	TRBJ2-3
ASSLHSSYEQY	.	TRBV28	11	TRBJ2-7
ASTGDGELF	.	TRBV10-2	9	TRBJ2-2